A selection of T cell receptor beta chains follows, all from one sample in a study of blood T cell repertoires in COVID-19. Repertoires were generated with immunoSEQ multiplex PCR, while TCRdb's copy carries only in-frame clones and drops some. This sample has 130,000 or so clones; roughly 90% occur once, and the top ten carry roughly 2.1%. Sequenced: peripheral blood. The receptors were gathered from a man in his 70s with active COVID-19. Each CDR3 is given with its conserved first and last residue. D genes are given only for firm matches. A row's size may be missing; if present it is once, few, many or a size class.

v_call,d_call,j_call,clone_size,cdr3_nt,cdr3_aa
TRBV6-5,-,TRBJ2-2,-,TGTGCCAGCAGTTACCAGGCGAACACCGGGGAGCTGTTTTTT,CASSYQANTGELFF
TRBV5-1,-,TRBJ1-1,-,TGCGCCAGCAGCTTGGATGGGGCGGCTGAAGCTTTCTTT,CASSLDGAAEAFF
TRBV5-5,-,TRBJ1-1,once,TGTGCCAGCAGCTTGGAGGGGCAGGGAAGAAGGAACACTGAAGCTTTCTTT,CASSLEGQGRRNTEAFF
TRBV5-4,-,TRBJ1-5,-,TGTGCCAGCAGCTTGGGCGGTAGCAATCAGCCCCAGCATTTT,CASSLGGSNQPQHF
TRBV2,TRBD1,TRBJ1-6,few,TGTGCCAGCAACATAGGACAGGGCATAAGGTCACCCCTCCACTTT,CASNIGQGIRSPLHF
TRBV24-1,TRBD2,TRBJ2-7,once,TGTGCCACCAGTGGGGCTAGCGGGTACGAGCAGTACTTC,CATSGASGYEQYF
TRBV19,-,TRBJ2-2,-,TGTGCCAGTAGTATAGTAAACCTCCCTGCGGGGGAGCTGTTTTTT,CASSIVNLPAGELFF
TRBV28,-,TRBJ2-7,-,TGTGCCAGCAGCCCCGGGGGATCCGGGAGCTCCTACGAGCAGTACTTC,CASSPGGSGSSYEQYF
TRBV5-1,TRBD1,TRBJ1-2,-,TGCGCCAGCAGCTTGGGAACAGGGGGCAACTATGGCTACACCTTC,CASSLGTGGNYGYTF
TRBV10-2,TRBD2,TRBJ2-3,-,TGCGCCAGCAGTGAGTCCCCCTGGGCGGGAGACGCAGATACGCAGTATTTT,CASSESPWAGDADTQYF
TRBV7-3,-,TRBJ1-1,-,TGTGCCAGCAGCTTACGACTCACAGGGGAAGCTTTCTTT,CASSLRLTGEAFF
TRBV3-1/TRBV3-2,TRBD1,TRBJ1-6,-,TGTGCCAGCAGCCACTCCTTCTACCGGGACAGTAACTCACCCCTCCACTTT,CASSHSFYRDSNSPLHF
TRBV28,-,TRBJ2-1,-,TGTGCCAGCGGCACGCTTGGAGGAGTCCATGAGCAGTTCTTC,CASGTLGGVHEQFF
TRBV27,TRBD1,TRBJ2-3,-,TGTGCCAGCAGCTTAGGACAGGGTAGGACAGATACGCAGTATTTT,CASSLGQGRTDTQYF
TRBV25-1,-,TRBJ2-7,-,TGTGCCAGCAGTGACGACAGACGCTACGAGCAGTACTTC,CASSDDRRYEQYF
TRBV18,-,TRBJ1-2,-,TGTGCCAGCTCACCAGCAGGGACAAAGAGCTACACCTTC,CASSPAGTKSYTF
TRBV7-2,-,TRBJ1-1,-,TGTGCCAGCAGCTCCAGGCGGGGCAGCATAGGGAACACTGAAGCTTTCTTT,CASSSRRGSIGNTEAFF
TRBV3-1/TRBV3-2,-,TRBJ2-4,-,TGTGCCAGCAGCCAAGTTGAGGCAGGGGGGAACATTCAGTACTTC,CASSQVEAGGNIQYF
TRBV5-4,-,TRBJ1-1,-,TGTGCCAGCACCAAGGACAGCATGAACACTGAAGCTTTCTTT,CASTKDSMNTEAFF
TRBV9,-,TRBJ2-7,few,TGTGCCAGCAGCGTAGAGGTGGGAGCAACCTACGAGCAGTACTTC,CASSVEVGATYEQYF
TRBV7-6,TRBD2,TRBJ2-1,once,TGTGCCAGCAGGTCGACTAGCGGCTTAAGCTCCTACAATGAGCAGTTCTTC,CASRSTSGLSSYNEQFF
TRBV19,-,TRBJ2-3,-,TGTGCCAGTAGTATCAAGAGCGGAAGCTATACAGATACGCAGTATTTT,CASSIKSGSYTDTQYF
TRBV19,-,TRBJ2-5,-,TGTGCCAGTAGTCAGGGCCAAGAGACCCAGTACTTC,CASSQGQETQYF
TRBV27,TRBD1,TRBJ2-7,-,TGTGCCAGCAGTCCCGATAACGTAGGACAGGGGCGGGACGAGCAGTACTTC,CASSPDNVGQGRDEQYF
TRBV5-1,-,TRBJ2-7,-,TGCGCCAGCAGCTTGGTGGCGGGGTCTCTTGAGCAGTACTTC,CASSLVAGSLEQYF
TRBV28,-,TRBJ1-2,-,TGTGCCAGCAGTGGTGGTCCGGGGGATGGCTACACCTTC,CASSGGPGDGYTF
TRBV6-5,TRBD1,TRBJ1-5,-,TGTGCCAGCACCCGGACAGGCCAGAGCAATCAGCCCCAGCATTTT,CASTRTGQSNQPQHF
TRBV5-1,TRBD1,TRBJ2-7,-,TGCGCCATCCCGGACAGGGAGATTCCGAGGTACTTC,CAIPDREIPRYF
TRBV7-9,-,TRBJ2-7,-,TGTGCCAGCAGCCCCTCGTACGAGCAGTACTTC,CASSPSYEQYF
TRBV7-3,TRBD1,TRBJ2-3,-,TGTGCCAGCAGCCCCAAGACAGGGGGCTGGGCAGATACGCAGTATTTT,CASSPKTGGWADTQYF
TRBV28,TRBD2,TRBJ2-7,few,TGTGCCAGCAGTCAAACCCTATGGACTAGCGGGAGGGATGACGAGCAGTACTTC,CASSQTLWTSGRDDEQYF
TRBV6-5,TRBD2,TRBJ2-1,-,TGTGCCAGCAGAGTAGCGGGACGCAATGAGCAGTTCTTC,CASRVAGRNEQFF
TRBV23-1,TRBD1,TRBJ2-7,-,TGCGCCAGCACCCCCAGGGGACAGGGAAACTACGAGCAGTACTTC,CASTPRGQGNYEQYF
TRBV28,-,TRBJ1-5,once,TGTGCCAGCAGTTCGACCAGGCAGCCCCAGCATTTT,CASSSTRQPQHF
TRBV28,TRBD1,TRBJ1-4,-,TGTGCCAGCAGTACGACAGGGGGGATAAATGAAAAACTGTTTTTT,CASSTTGGINEKLFF
TRBV27,-,TRBJ2-1,-,TGTGCCAGCAGTTTATCGGTAGCCGGTAGCTCCTACAATGAGCAGTTCTTC,CASSLSVAGSSYNEQFF
TRBV29-1,-,TRBJ2-1,once,TGCAGCGTTGAGGGGGGGGCACCCCTTGTTTACAATGAGCAGTTCTTC,CSVEGGAPLVYNEQFF
TRBV7-9,TRBD2,TRBJ2-5,-,TGTGCCAGCAGCGCGACTAGCGGCATCCAAGAGACCCAGTACTTC,CASSATSGIQETQYF
TRBV5-6,TRBD1,TRBJ2-7,-,TGTGCCAGCAGCCAGACAGGGGTCCTTACCTACGAGCAGTACTTC,CASSQTGVLTYEQYF
TRBV7-2,-,TRBJ1-3,-,TGTGCCAGCAGCAGCTCCTCTTCGGTATCTGGAAACACCATATATTTT,CASSSSSSVSGNTIYF
TRBV6-1,-,TRBJ2-7,-,TGTGCCAGCAGTGAAGCTGGCACTTCGAGGGGGAACTACGAGCAGTACTTC,CASSEAGTSRGNYEQYF
TRBV7-9,-,TRBJ2-7,-,TGTGCCAGCAGCTTGACAGGTCTCTACGAGCAGTACTTC,CASSLTGLYEQYF
TRBV20-1,TRBD2,TRBJ2-7,-,TGCAGTGCTAGTGGACTAGCGGGAGGGGGCGAGCAGTACTTC,CSASGLAGGGEQYF
TRBV29-1,TRBD1,TRBJ2-7,-,TGCAGCGTTGAAAAGACAGGGACCCTTGTCGAGCAGTACTTC,CSVEKTGTLVEQYF
TRBV4-3,TRBD1,TRBJ2-2,medium-sized,TGCGCCAGCAGCCAAGCCACAGGGGGCCACACCGGGGAGCTGTTTTTT,CASSQATGGHTGELFF
TRBV4-1,-,TRBJ2-1,-,TGCGCCAGCAGCCAAGAGGGGGGCCGGGTTGCGGGAGCTGGAAATGAGCAGTTCTTC,CASSQEGGRVAGAGNEQFF
TRBV6-5,TRBD2,TRBJ2-7,once,TGTGCCAGCAGTTACGGGCTAGCGGCTCCCTACGAGCAGTACTTC,CASSYGLAAPYEQYF
TRBV28,TRBD2,TRBJ2-1,once,TGTGCCAGTTTTGGTGCGGGGATGACGGGAGGGTCCAATGAGCAGTTCTTC,CASFGAGMTGGSNEQFF
TRBV6-6,TRBD1,TRBJ1-5,-,TGTGCCAGCAGTTACCGACAGGGTGGCCAGCCCCAGCATTTT,CASSYRQGGQPQHF